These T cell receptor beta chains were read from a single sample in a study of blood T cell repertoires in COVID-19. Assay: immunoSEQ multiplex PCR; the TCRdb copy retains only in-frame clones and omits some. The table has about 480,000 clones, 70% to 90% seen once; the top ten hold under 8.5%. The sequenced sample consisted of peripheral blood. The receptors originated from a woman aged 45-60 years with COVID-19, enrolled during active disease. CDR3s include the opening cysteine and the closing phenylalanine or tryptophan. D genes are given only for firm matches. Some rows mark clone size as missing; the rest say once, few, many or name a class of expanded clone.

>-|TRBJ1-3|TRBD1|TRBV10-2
CASSEQGTGNTIYF
TGCGCCAGCAGTGAACAGGGGACTGGAAACACCATATATTTT
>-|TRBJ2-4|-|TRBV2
CASSSQSLAKNIQYF
TGTGCCAGCAGTTCACAGAGTCTAGCCAAAAACATTCAGTACTTC
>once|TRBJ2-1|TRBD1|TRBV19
CASSLGQGFWNEQFF
TGTGCCAGTAGCCTGGGACAGGGGTTTTGGAATGAGCAGTTCTTC
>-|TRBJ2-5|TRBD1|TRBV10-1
CASSDSTGGQETQYF
TGCGCCAGCAGCGATTCGACAGGGGGCCAAGAGACCCAGTACTTC
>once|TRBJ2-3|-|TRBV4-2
CASSQDLSRRADTQYF
TGTGCCAGCAGCCAAGACCTCTCCCGGAGGGCAGATACGCAGTATTTT
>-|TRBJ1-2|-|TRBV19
CASSIRGARGYTF
TGTGCCAGTAGTATACGGGGGGCGCGCGGCTACACCTTC
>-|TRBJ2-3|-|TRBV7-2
CASSLGLGSTDTQYF
TGTGCCAGCAGCTTAGGACTAGGTAGCACAGATACGCAGTATTTT
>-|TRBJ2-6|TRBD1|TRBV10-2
CASSEGTGGSGANVLTF
TGCGCCAGCAGTGAAGGGACAGGGGGGTCTGGGGCCAACGTCCTGACTTTC
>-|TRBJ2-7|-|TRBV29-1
CSVGVIQLSSYEQYF
TGCAGCGTGGGCGTAATCCAGTTAAGTTCCTACGAGCAGTACTTC
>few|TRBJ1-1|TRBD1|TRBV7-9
CASSFQQGKKAFF
TGTGCCAGCAGCTTCCAACAGGGGAAGAAAGCTTTCTTT
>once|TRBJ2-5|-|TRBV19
CASGRGQETQYF
TGTGCCAGTGGCAGGGGCCAAGAGACCCAGTACTTC
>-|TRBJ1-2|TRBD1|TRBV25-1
CASSAPVDRGYGYTF
TGTGCCAGCAGTGCCCCAGTCGACAGGGGTTATGGCTACACCTTC
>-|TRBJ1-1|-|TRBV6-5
CASSQGYGTEAFF
TGTGCCAGCAGTCAGGGTTATGGTACTGAAGCTTTCTTT
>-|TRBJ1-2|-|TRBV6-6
CASSHSTSDGYTF
TGTGCCAGCAGCCACTCCACCTCGGATGGCTACACCTTC
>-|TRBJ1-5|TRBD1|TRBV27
CASSIGQGAQPQHF
TGTGCCAGCAGTATCGGACAGGGGGCTCAGCCCCAGCATTTT
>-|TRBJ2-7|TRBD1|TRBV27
CASSPLDRLAAYEQYF
TGTGCCAGCAGTCCCTTGGACAGGCTAGCCGCCTACGAGCAGTACTTC
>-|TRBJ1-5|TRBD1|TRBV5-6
CASSQDRVNQPQHF
TGTGCCAGCAGCCAGGACAGGGTTAATCAGCCCCAGCATTTT
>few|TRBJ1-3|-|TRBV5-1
CASAEVPGNTIYF
TGCGCCAGCGCAGAGGTACCTGGAAACACCATATATTTT
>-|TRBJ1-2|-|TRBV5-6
CASSLGRSFSGYTF
TGTGCCAGCAGCTTGGGACGATCTTTTAGCGGCTACACCTTC
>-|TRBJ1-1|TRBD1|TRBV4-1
CASSQGLGGTGVRTEAFF
TGCGCCAGCAGCCAAGGTCTAGGAGGGACAGGGGTCCGCACTGAAGCTTTCTTT
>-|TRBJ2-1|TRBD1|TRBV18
CASSPDRGGEQFF
TGTGCCAGCTCCCCTGACAGGGGAGGTGAGCAGTTCTTC
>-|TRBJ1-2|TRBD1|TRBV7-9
CASSTEGQGYYGYTF
TGTGCCAGCAGCACAGAGGGACAGGGTTACTATGGCTACACCTTC
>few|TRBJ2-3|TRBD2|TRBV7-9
CASSSGGNTDTQYF
TGTGCCAGCAGCAGCGGGGGGAACACAGATACGCAGTATTTT
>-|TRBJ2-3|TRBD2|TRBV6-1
CASSVTSGGAADTQYF
TGTGCCAGCAGTGTGACTAGCGGGGGGGCGGCAGATACGCAGTATTTT
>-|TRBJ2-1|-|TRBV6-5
CGTGTREQFF
TGTGGCACAGGGACGCGGGAGCAGTTCTTC
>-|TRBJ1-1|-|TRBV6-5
CASSYNGGAFF
TGTGCCAGCAGTTACAACGGAGGGGCTTTCTTT
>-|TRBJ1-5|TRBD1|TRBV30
CAWSPDRGGRQPQHF
TGTGCCTGGAGCCCGGACAGGGGAGGAAGGCAGCCCCAGCATTTT
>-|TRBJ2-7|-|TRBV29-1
CSVYLAGYYEQYF
TGCAGCGTGTATCTTGCGGGGTACTACGAGCAGTACTTC
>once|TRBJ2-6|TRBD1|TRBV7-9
CASSERVRDRAGGANVLTF
TGTGCCAGCAGCGAACGGGTCCGGGACAGGGCGGGAGGGGCCAACGTCCTGACTTTC
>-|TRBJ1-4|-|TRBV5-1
CASSLGQPEKLFF
TGCGCCAGCAGCTTGGGACAGCCCGAAAAACTGTTTTTT
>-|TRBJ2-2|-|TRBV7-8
CASSYFRTFTGELFF
TGTGCCAGCAGCTACTTCCGGACTTTCACCGGGGAGCTGTTTTTT
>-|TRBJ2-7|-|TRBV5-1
CASSPTGHEQYF
TGCGCCAGCAGCCCTACAGGGCACGAGCAGTACTTC
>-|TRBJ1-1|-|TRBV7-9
CASRHATGNLNTEAFF
TGTGCCAGCAGGCACGCAACGGGAAACCTGAACACTGAAGCTTTCTTT
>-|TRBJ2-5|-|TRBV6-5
CASSVGPGAGETQYF
TGTGCCAGCAGCGTCGGCCCAGGGGCTGGAGAGACCCAGTACTTC
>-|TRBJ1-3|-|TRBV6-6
CASSSVDRGNTIYF
TGTGCCAGCAGTTCCGTGGACAGAGGAAACACCATATATTTT
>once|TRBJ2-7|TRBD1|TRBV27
CALRARGQANSYEQYF
TGTGCCCTACGAGCACGGGGACAGGCCAACTCCTACGAGCAGTACTTC
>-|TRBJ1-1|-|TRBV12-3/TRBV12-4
CASGRGEAFF
TGTGCCAGCGGCAGGGGTGAAGCTTTCTTT
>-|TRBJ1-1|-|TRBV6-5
CASSYSRLRGEAFF
TGTGCCAGCAGTTACTCGAGACTTCGGGGTGAAGCTTTCTTT
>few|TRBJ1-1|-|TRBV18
CASSPGRGTEAFF
TGTGCCAGCTCACCCGGGAGGGGCACTGAAGCTTTCTTT
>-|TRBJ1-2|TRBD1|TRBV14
CASSPQGNYGYTF
TGTGCCAGCAGCCCACAGGGGAACTATGGCTACACCTTC
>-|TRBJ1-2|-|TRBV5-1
CASSPGQTNYGYTF
TGCGCCAGCAGCCCCGGACAGACTAACTATGGCTACACCTTC